This entry features one T cell receptor beta chain sequence. PCR employed 60 Vbeta and 13 Jbeta primers. Using immunoSEQ multiplex PCR, the repertoire was profiled, and TCRdb retains in-frame clones only, with some absent. The data contain roughly 120,000 clones, 60% to 85% of them singletons. This entry comes from a study of cytomegalovirus exposure and HLA in healthy donors. Sequencing used PBMCs. This clonotype was obtained from a woman aged 40 to 50 in good health and CMV-seropositive.

CDR3 sequence: CASSHPGGGYTF. CDR3 nucleotide sequence: TGCGCCAGCAGTCATCCGGGCGGGGGCTACACCTTC. This sequence joins TRBV23-1 and TRBJ1-2, with D unclear. TRBV23-1 is placed among ORFs of uncertain function. The CDR3 extends over 12 amino acids. V lost 3 bases and J 8 bases, leaving 10 bases between the germline ends.